This TCR beta chain was documented in a study of CD8 T cells in ankylosing spondylitis. Study-wide points: Some motif variants had been reported before (in reactive arthritis synovial fluid and blood). Relatively scarce in peripheral blood, disease-linked clones were CD8+. Among TCR beta sequences, a motif of under ten highly homologous variants appeared characteristic of ankylosing spondylitis blood. Clones linked to disease were reported to show significant enrichment in matched ankylosing spondylitis synovial fluid.

CDR1 SGHRS and CDR2 YFSETQ come from the germline V gene. The CDR3 sequence is 13 residues long. Deletions cut 0 bases from V and 5 bases from J, with 8 bases between. Each TCR beta library was made by quantitative 5'-RACE that incorporated molecular barcodes. Using its own MiXCR run on the 5' RACE reads, TCRdb lists one record per CDR3 protein. There are more than 300,000 distinct CDR3 sequences in the sample; 7.5% to 9% occur only once, and roughly 15% lies in the top ten. This clonotype occurred a few times. No antigen is known for it. The TCR originated in a male donor with ankylosing spondylitis. The sample taken for sequencing was blood, either unsorted or a sorted T cell fraction (not recorded which). The J gene is TRBJ2-5, the V gene TRBV5-1; no definite D call. CDR3 sequence: CASSLGGTETQYF. Written as DNA, the CDR3 is TGCGCCAGCAGCTTGGGGGGAACGGAGACCCAGTACTTC.